This TCR beta chain comes out of a study of T-cell memory formation after mild COVID-19. As for the study in general: TCR clusters largely stayed donor specific. Study results and limitations: CM and EM subsets held most contracting CD4+ clones; EMRA held CD8+ ones. From day 15 to 85, contracting clones were balanced between CD4 and CD8, whereas later expanders leaned toward CD4+.

V gave up 1 base and J gave up 5 bases; unmatched junction bases: 8. Germline CDR1 reads MGHDK; CDR2 reads SYGVNS. The CDR3 is 18 residues long. Remarks on this clonotype: As yet, its antigen is unknown.

Sample barcodes and UMIs were carried by the TCR alpha and TCR beta cDNA libraries that 5'RACE generated with constant-segment primers. TCRdb independently ran MiXCR on the 5' RACE reads; one entry per CDR3 protein. The repertoire holds under 300,000 distinct CDR3 sequences, 8% to 9.5% seen once, with 22% in the top ten. Specimen: PBMCs or a T cell subset sorted from them (not recorded which). The sequence came from a man aged 18 to 35 who had mild COVID-19 (a few samples of this study predate the infection). Cell type and time point are not known. The genes are TRBV25-1 and TRBJ2-5; TRBD2 agrees at 15 bases. The CDR3 DNA sequence: TGTGCCAGCAGTGAATCGAAGGGACTAGCGGGGGGAGATGAGACCCAGTACTTC. The encoded protein is CASSESKGLAGGDETQYF.